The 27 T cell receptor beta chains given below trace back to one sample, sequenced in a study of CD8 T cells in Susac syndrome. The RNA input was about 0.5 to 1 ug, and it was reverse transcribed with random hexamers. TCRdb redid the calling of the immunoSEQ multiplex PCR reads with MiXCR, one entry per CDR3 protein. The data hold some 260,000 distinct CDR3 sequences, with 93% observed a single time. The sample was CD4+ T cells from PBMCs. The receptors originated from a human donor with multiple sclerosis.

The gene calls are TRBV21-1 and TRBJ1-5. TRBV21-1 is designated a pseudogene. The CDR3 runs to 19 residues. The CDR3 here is CASSRSTSSRQDNNQPQHF. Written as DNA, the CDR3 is TGTGCCAGCAGCAGGTCAACCAGCAGCCGCCAAGATAACAATCAGCCCCAGCATTTT.

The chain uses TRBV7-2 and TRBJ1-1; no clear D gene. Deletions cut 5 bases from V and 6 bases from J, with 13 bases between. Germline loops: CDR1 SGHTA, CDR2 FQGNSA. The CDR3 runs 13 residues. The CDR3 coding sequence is TGTGCCAGCAGCCCGGCAAGTTCCTCTGAAGCTTTCTTT. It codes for CASSPASSSEAFF. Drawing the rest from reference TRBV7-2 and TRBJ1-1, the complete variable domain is GAGVSQSPSNKVTEKGKDVELRCDPISGHTALYWYRQSLGQGLEFLIYFQGNSAPDKSGLPSDRFSAERTGGSVSTLTIQRTQQEDSAVYLCASSPASSSEAFFGQGTRLTVV.

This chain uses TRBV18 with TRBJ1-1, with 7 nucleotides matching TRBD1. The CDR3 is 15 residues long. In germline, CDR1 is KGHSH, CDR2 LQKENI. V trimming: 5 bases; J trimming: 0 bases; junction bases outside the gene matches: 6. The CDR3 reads CASSTAGGLNTEAFF. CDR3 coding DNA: TGTGCCAGCTCAACTGCAGGGGGTCTGAACACTGAAGCTTTCTTT.

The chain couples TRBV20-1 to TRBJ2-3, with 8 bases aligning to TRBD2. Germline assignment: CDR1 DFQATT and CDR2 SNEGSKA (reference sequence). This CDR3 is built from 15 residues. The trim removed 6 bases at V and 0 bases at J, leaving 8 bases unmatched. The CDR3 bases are TGCAGTGCCGGACAACTAGCGGTGAGCACAGATACGCAGTATTTT. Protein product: CSAGQLAVSTDTQYF.

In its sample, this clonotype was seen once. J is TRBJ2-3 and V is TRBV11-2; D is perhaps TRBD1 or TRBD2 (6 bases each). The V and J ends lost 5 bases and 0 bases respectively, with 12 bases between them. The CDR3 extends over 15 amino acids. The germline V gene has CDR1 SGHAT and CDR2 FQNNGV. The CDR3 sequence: CASSLRGTSTDTQYF. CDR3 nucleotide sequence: TGTGCCAGCAGCCTAAGGGGGACTAGCACAGATACGCAGTATTTT. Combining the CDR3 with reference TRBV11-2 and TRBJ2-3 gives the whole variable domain EAGVAQSPRYKIIEKRQSVAFWCNPISGHATLYWYQQILGQGPKLLIQFQNNGVVDDSQLPKDRFSAERLKGVDSTLKIQPAKLEDSAVYLCASSLRGTSTDTQYFGPGTRLTVL.

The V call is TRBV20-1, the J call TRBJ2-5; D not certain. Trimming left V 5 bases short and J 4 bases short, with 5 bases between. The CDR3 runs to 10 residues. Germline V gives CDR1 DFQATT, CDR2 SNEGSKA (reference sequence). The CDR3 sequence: CSAFRETQYF. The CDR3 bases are TGCAGTGCTTTCCGAGAGACCCAGTACTTC.

CDR3 protein: CASSLLRPGPGETQYF. CDR3 nucleotides: TGTGCCAGCAGTTTGCTCCGCCCGGGGCCCGGAGAGACCCAGTACTTC. The chain couples TRBV27 to TRBJ2-5; either TRBD1 or TRBD2 may fit D (5 bases each). Trimming cost V 3 bases and J 4 bases, with 18 bases left between them. The V gene's germline CDR1 is MNHEY and CDR2 SMNVEV (reference sequence). The CDR3 has 16 amino acids.

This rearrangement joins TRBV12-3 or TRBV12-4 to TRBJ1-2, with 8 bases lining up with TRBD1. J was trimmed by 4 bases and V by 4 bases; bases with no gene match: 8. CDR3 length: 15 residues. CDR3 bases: TGTGCCAGCAGTTCGGGGACAGGCCCGTTCTATGGCTACACCTTC. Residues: CASSSGTGPFYGYTF.

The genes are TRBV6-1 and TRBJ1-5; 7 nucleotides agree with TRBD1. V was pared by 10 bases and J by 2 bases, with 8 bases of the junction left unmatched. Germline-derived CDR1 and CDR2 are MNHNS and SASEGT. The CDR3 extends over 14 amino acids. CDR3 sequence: CATGTVIGNQPQHF. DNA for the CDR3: TGTGCCACGGGGACAGTAATCGGCAATCAGCCCCAGCATTTT.

Written as DNA, the CDR3 is TGTGCCAGCAGTGAAGGCTCAGACCGACTCATGTACGAGCAGTACGTC. It yields the protein CASSEGSDRLMYEQYV. The rearrangement links TRBV6-1 to TRBJ2-7; D gene uncertain. V was cut by 1 base and J by 4 bases, with 17 bases left in between. This CDR3 contains 16 residues. Germline V gives CDR1 MNHNS, CDR2 SASEGT.

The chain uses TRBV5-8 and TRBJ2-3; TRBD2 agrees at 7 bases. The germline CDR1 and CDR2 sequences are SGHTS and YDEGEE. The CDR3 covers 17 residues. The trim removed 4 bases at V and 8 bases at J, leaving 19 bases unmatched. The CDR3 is CASSHTGEGPTKATQYF. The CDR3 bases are TGTGCCAGCAGCCACACCGGGGAGGGGCCGACTAAAGCTACGCAGTATTTT.

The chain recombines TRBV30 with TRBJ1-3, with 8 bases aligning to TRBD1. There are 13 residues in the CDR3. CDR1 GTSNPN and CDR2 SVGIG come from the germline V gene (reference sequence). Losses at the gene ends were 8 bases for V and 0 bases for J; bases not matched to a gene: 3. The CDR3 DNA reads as TGTGCCGGGACAGGAATCTCTGGAAACACCATATATTTT. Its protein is CAGTGISGNTIYF.

CDR3 nucleotide sequence: TGTGCCACCGGTAGTCCTAGCACGCATGAGCAGTTCTTC. It specifies CATGSPSTHEQFF. The V and J genes are TRBV24-1 and TRBJ2-1; D may be TRBD2 (5 bases). The germline V and J ends were trimmed by 9 bases and 8 bases, with 16 bases remaining between them. Germline assignment: CDR1 KGHDR and CDR2 SFDVKD. This CDR3 is 13 amino acids long.

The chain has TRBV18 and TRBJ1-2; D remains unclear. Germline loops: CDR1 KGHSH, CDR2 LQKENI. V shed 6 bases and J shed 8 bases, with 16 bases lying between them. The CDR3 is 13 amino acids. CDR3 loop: CASSLRELGGYTF. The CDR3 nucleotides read TGTGCCAGCTCTCTCCGCGAACTGGGAGGCTACACCTTC.

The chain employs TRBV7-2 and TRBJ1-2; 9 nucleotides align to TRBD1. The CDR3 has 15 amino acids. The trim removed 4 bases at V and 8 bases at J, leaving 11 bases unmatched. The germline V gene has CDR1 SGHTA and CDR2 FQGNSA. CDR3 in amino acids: CASSSRDRAPWGYTF. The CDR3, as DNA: TGTGCCAGCAGCTCCCGGGACAGGGCGCCGTGGGGCTACACCTTC.

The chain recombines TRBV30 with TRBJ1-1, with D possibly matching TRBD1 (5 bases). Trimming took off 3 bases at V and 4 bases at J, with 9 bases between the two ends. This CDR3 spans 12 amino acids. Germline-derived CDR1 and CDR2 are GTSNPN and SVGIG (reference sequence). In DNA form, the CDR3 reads TGTGCCTGGAGGGCCAGGGCCACTGAAGCTTTCTTT. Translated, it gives CAWRARATEAFF. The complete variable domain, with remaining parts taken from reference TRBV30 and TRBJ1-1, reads SQTIHQWPATLVQPVGSPLSLECTVEGTSNPNLYWYRQAAGRGLQLLFYSVGIGQISSEVPQNLSASRPQDRQFILSSKKLLLSDSGFYLCAWRARATEAFFGQGTRLTVV.

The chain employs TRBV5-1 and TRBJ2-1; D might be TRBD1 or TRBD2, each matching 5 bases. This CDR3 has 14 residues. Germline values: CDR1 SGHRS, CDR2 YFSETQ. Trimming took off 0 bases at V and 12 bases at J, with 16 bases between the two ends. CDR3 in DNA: TGCGCCAGCAGCTTGGACGGGGCGAGGGGTGGGCAGTTCTTC. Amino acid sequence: CASSLDGARGGQFF.

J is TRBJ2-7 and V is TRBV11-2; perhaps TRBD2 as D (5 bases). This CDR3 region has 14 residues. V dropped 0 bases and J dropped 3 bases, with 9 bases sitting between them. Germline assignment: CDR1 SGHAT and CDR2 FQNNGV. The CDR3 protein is CASSLEPAGYEQYF. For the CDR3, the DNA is TGTGCCAGCAGCTTAGAGCCCGCGGGCTACGAGCAGTACTTC.

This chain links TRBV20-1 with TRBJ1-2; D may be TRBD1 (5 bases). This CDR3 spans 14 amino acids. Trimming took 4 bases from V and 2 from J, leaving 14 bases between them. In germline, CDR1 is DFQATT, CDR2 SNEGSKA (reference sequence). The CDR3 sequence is CSATGDSSNYGYTF. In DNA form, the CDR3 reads TGCAGTGCTACAGGCGACAGCTCCAACTATGGCTACACCTTC.

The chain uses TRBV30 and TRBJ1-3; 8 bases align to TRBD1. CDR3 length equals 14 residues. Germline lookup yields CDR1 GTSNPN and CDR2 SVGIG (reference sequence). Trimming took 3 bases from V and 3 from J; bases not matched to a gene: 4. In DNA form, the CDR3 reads TGTGCCTGGAGGAGAGACAGGGGTGGAAACACCATATATTTT. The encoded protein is CAWRRDRGGNTIYF. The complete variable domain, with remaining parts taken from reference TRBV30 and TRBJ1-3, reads SQTIHQWPATLVQPVGSPLSLECTVEGTSNPNLYWYRQAAGRGLQLLFYSVGIGQISSEVPQNLSASRPQDRQFILSSKKLLLSDSGFYLCAWRRDRGGNTIYFGEGSWLTVV.

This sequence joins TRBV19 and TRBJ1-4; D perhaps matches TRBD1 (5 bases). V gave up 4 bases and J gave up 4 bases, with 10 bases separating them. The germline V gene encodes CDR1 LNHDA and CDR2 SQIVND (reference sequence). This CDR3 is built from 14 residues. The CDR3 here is CASSTGEFNEKLFF. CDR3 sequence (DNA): TGTGCCAGTAGTACGGGGGAGTTTAATGAAAAACTGTTTTTT.

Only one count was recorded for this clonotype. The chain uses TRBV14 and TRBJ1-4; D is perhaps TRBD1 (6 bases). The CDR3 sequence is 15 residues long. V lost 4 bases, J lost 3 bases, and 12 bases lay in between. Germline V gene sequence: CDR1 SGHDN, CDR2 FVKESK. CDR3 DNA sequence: TGTGCCAGCAGCCTTACACAGGGCTCTAATGAAAAACTGTTTTTT. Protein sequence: CASSLTQGSNEKLFF.

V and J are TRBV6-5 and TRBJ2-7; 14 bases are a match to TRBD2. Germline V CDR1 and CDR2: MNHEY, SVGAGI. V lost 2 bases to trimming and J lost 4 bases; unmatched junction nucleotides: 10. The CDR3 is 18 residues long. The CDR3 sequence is CASSYAPPGTSGRYEQYV. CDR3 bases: TGTGCCAGCAGTTACGCGCCCCCCGGGACTAGCGGGAGATACGAGCAGTACGTC.

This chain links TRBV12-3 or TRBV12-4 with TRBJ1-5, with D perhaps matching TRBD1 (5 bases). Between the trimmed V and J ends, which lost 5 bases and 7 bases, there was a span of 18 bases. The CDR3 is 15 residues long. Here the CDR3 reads CASSPLAGMGQPQHF. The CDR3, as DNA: TGTGCCAGCAGTCCCCTCGCAGGGATGGGCCAGCCCCAGCATTTT.

In DNA, the CDR3 is TGCAGCGTTGAAGATATAGCGGGGGCCACTTATTACGAGCAGTACTTC. Amino acid sequence: CSVEDIAGATYYEQYF. This chain uses TRBV29-1 with TRBJ2-7; TRBD2 matches 9 bases. The CDR3 is 16 residues long. J lost 4 bases, V lost 0 bases, and 10 bases had no gene match. Germline lookup yields CDR1 SQVTM and CDR2 ANQGSEA.

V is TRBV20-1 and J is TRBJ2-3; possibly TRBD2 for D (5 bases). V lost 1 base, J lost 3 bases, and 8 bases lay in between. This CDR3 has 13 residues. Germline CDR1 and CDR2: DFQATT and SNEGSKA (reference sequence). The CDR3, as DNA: TGCAGTGCTAGAGTTCTAGCTACAGATACGCAGTATTTT. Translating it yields CSARVLATDTQYF.

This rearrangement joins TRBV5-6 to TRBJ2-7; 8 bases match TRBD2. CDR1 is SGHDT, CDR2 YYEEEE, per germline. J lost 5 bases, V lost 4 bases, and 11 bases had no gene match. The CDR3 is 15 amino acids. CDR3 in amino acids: CASSRGGPRYNEQYV. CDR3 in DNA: TGTGCCAGCAGCCGCGGGGGGCCGCGTTATAACGAGCAGTACGTC.